This TCR beta chain was sequenced during a study of T cell changes during pregnancy in multiple sclerosis. This clone was found once. The CDR3 runs to 17 residues. Per germline, CDR1 SGHTA and CDR2 FQGNSA. Germline trimming cut 1 base from V and 6 bases from J; bases unmatched to any gene: 11. Clones were read by immunoSEQ multiplex PCR, and TCRdb kept only the in-frame ones, dropping some. The sample contains about 60,000 clones, about nine tenths of which appear only once. The receptor comes from a female donor with multiple sclerosis, enrolled in a pregnancy study. Sequenced here: CD4+ T cells from peripheral blood mononuclear cells, sampled in the first trimester of pregnancy. This chain links TRBV7-2 with TRBJ2-3; 9 bases are a match to TRBD2. CDR3: CASSLGRGRGGPDTQYF. Written as DNA, the CDR3 is TGTGCCAGCAGCTTAGGACGTGGGCGGGGGGGCCCCGATACGCAGTATTTT.